This T cell receptor beta chain was identified in a study of Tregs in tolerant kidney transplant recipients. A word on this clone: The CDR3 is cut off 3 residues early in the read; its end comes from the germline J gene.

Germline lookup yields CDR1 SGHVS and CDR2 FNYEAQ. V lost 4 bases and J lost 5; bases outside the gene matches: 13. The CDR3 runs to 18 residues. Here immunoSEQ multiplex PCR was the method, and the copy in TCRdb shows in-frame clones only, minus some. The sample spans 45,000 to 55,000 clones; the ten largest clones claim roughly 0.8%. The clonotype was recovered from a human donor who received a combined kidney and bone marrow transplant. J is TRBJ2-1 and V is TRBV7-6; 11 bases are a match to TRBD2. The sequencing used CD4+ T cells from blood, collected before the transplant. CDR3 bases read: TGTGCCAGCAGCTCACAACCCCCGGGACTAGCGGTTGACAATGAG. This sequence encodes CASSSQPPGLAVDNE. The entire CDR3 sequence reads CASSSQPPGLAVDNEQFF. Full variable domain (rest looked up from reference TRBV7-6 and TRBJ2-1): GAGVSQSPRYKVTKRGQDVALRCDPISGHVSLYWYRQALGQGPEFLTYFNYEAQQDKSGLPNDRFSAERPEGSISTLTIQRTEQRDSAMYRCASSSQPPGLAVDNEQFFGPGTRLTVL.